The 13 T cell receptor beta chains given below trace back to one sample, sequenced in a study of cytomegalovirus exposure and HLA in healthy donors. PCR involved 60 Vbeta and 13 Jbeta primers. Profiling relied on immunoSEQ multiplex PCR, and the TCRdb table lists in-frame clones only, not all of them. This sample lists approximately 150,000 clones; its ten largest clones have 1.5% to 2%. Sequencing input: PBMCs. These receptors were taken from a woman aged 50 to 60 in good health and CMV-seronegative.

Written as DNA, the CDR3 is TGCGCCAGCAGCTTGGGTGAGCCCGGGGAGCTGTTTTTT. This codes for CASSLGEPGELFF. This chain uses TRBV5-1 with TRBJ2-2; D remains ambiguous. Germline values: CDR1 SGHRS, CDR2 YFSETQ. The CDR3 is 13 residues long. Trimming pared 0 bases from V and 6 bases from J, leaving 6 bases between.

The V and J genes are TRBV5-6 and TRBJ2-4; the match to TRBD2 covers 8 bases. Germline trimming cut 0 bases from V and 7 bases from J; bases unmatched to any gene: 6. The germline CDR1 and CDR2 sequences are SGHDT and YYEEEE. CDR3 length: 15 residues. In nucleotides, the CDR3 is TGTGCCAGCAGCTTGGTGACTAGCGTTGTTAACATTCAGTACTTC. Protein product: CASSLVTSVVNIQYF.

DNA for the CDR3: TGTGCCAGCAGTTTAGGGAGGGGAGCACGGGAGTTCTTC. Translation gives CASSLGRGAREFF. The chain has TRBV27 and TRBJ2-1, with 7 positions matching TRBD2. Trimming took 2 bases from V and 14 from J; bases not matched to a gene: 9. The CDR3 has 13 amino acids. Germline V gives CDR1 MNHEY, CDR2 SMNVEV (reference sequence).

The chain employs TRBV5-1 and TRBJ1-2, with TRBD1 matching over 9 bases. Per germline, CDR1 SGHRS and CDR2 YFSETQ. The CDR3 consists of 13 residues. Germline trimming cut 4 bases from V and 7 bases from J; bases unmatched to any gene: 5. The DNA of the CDR3 is TGCGCCAGCAGCCCCGGGACAGGGACTGGCTACACCTTC. Translation gives CASSPGTGTGYTF.

The CDR3, as DNA: TGTGCCAGCAGCTCTCCGACTAGCGGAAGCTCCTACAATGAGCAGTTCTTC. Its translation: CASSSPTSGSSYNEQFF. The chain links TRBV5-4 to TRBJ2-1; 9 bases line up with TRBD2. There are 17 residues in the CDR3. Germline V CDR1 and CDR2: SGHNT, YYREEE (reference sequence). Trimming at V came to 3 bases and at J to 0 bases, leaving 7 bases not matched to a gene.

The chain is built from TRBV19 and TRBJ2-7; D ambiguous. V dropped 1 base and J dropped 2 bases, with 9 bases sitting between them. This CDR3 contains 14 residues. Germline CDR1 reads LNHDA; CDR2 reads SQIVND (reference sequence). CDR3 bases: TGTGCCAGTAGTATAGCTTTCGGAGCCTACGAGCAGTACTTC. The encoded protein is CASSIAFGAYEQYF.

The chain links TRBV15 to TRBJ1-6; D is perhaps TRBD1 (5 bases). V was clipped by 1 base and J by 7 bases, with 8 bases between them. There are 14 residues in the CDR3. CDR1 is LNHNV and CDR2 is YYDKDF in the germline V gene (reference sequence). The CDR3 is CATSRGGDNSPLHF. The CDR3, as DNA: TGTGCCACCAGCAGAGGGGGGGACAATTCACCCCTCCACTTT.

This CDR3 reads CASSQGSSYNSPLHF. CDR3 DNA sequence: TGTGCCAGCAGTCAGGGGAGCTCCTATAATTCACCCCTCCACTTT. The chain is built from TRBV2 and TRBJ1-6, with a tentative D call TRBD1 (6 bases). The V gene lost 5 bases and the J gene lost 0 bases, with 8 bases spanning the gap. The CDR3 loop spans 15 amino acids. Germline loops: CDR1 SNHLY, CDR2 FYNNEI.

The chain recombines TRBV7-2 with TRBJ1-2; TRBD1 matches at 7 bases. From germline, CDR1 is SGHTA and CDR2 FQGNSA. This CDR3 comprises 16 residues. V lost 0 bases, J lost 8 bases, and 12 bases stayed unmatched. The CDR3 DNA sequence: TGTGCCAGCAGCTTAGCGGGTCAGGGGGACGTAGGGGGCTACACCTTC. It is translated as CASSLAGQGDVGGYTF.

The V and J genes are TRBV15 and TRBJ1-2, with 7 bases that match TRBD1. V gave up 1 base and J gave up 6 bases; unmatched junction bases: 2. This CDR3 has 13 residues. Germline lookup yields CDR1 LNHNV and CDR2 YYDKDF (reference sequence). Here the CDR3 reads CATSRVGGDGYTF. The CDR3 DNA reads TGTGCCACCAGCAGAGTAGGGGGCGATGGCTACACCTTC. Combining the CDR3 with reference TRBV15 and TRBJ1-2 gives the whole variable domain DAMVIQNPRYQVTQFGKPVTLSCSQTLNHNVMYWYQQKSSQAPKLLFHYYDKDFNNEADTPDNFQSRRPNTSFCFLDIRSPGLGDTAMYLCATSRVGGDGYTFGSGTRLTVV.

The chain employs TRBV9 and TRBJ1-2, with D possibly TRBD1 on 5 matching bases. The germline V and J ends were trimmed by 4 bases and 5 bases, with 15 bases remaining between them. Per the germline V gene, CDR1 is SGDLS and CDR2 is YYNGEE. The CDR3 is 14 residues long. Here the CDR3 reads CASSRPGTVYGYTF. In DNA, the CDR3 is TGTGCCAGCAGCCGACCCGGGACTGTTTATGGCTACACCTTC.

This rearrangement joins TRBV30 to TRBJ2-2, with D hard to call. The V and J ends lost 4 bases and 1 base respectively, with 7 bases between them. The CDR3 is 13 residues long. Germline CDR1 reads GTSNPN; CDR2 reads SVGIG (reference sequence). CDR3 sequence (DNA): TGTGCCTGGAACACTATGAACACCGGGGAGCTGTTTTTT. It specifies CAWNTMNTGELFF.

This chain links TRBV4-3 with TRBJ1-3; D is perhaps TRBD1 (6 bases). V lost 2 bases, J lost 0 bases, and 11 bases lay in between. The CDR3 totals 16 residues. From germline, CDR1 is LGHNA and CDR2 YSLEER. CDR3 amino acids: CASSQFRTDSGNTIYF. The DNA for the CDR3 is TGCGCCAGCAGCCAATTTCGGACAGACTCTGGAAACACCATATATTTT.